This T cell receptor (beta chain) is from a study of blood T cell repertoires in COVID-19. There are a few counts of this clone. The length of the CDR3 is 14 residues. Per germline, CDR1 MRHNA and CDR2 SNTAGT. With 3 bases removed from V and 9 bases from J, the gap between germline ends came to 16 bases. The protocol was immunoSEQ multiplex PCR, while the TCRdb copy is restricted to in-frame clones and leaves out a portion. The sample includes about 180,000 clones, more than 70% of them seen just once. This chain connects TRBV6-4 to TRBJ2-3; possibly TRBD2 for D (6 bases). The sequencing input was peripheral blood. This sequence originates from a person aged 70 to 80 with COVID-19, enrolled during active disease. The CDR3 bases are TGTGCCAGCAGTGAGGCTAGCGCGCAAGGGACGCAGTATTTT. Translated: CASSEASAQGTQYF.